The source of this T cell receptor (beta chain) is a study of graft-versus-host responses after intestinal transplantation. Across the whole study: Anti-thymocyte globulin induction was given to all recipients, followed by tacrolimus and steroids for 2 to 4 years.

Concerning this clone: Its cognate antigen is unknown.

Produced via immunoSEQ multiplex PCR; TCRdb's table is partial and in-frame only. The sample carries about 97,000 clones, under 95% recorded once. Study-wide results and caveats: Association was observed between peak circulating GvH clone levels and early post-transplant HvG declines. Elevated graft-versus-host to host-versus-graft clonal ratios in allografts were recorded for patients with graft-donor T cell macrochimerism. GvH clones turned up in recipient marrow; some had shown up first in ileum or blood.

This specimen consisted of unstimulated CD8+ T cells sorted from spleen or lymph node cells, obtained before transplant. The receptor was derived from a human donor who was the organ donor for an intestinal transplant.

CDR3 DNA: TGCGCCAGCAGCCCGTCAGCGGTAACAACAGATACGCAGTATTTT. Translated, it gives CASSPSAVTTDTQYF. The chain uses TRBV4-1 and TRBJ2-3; D is possibly TRBD2 (5 bases). The CDR3 consists of 15 residues. Germline V lookup: CDR1 MGHRA, CDR2 YSYEKL. V shed 4 bases and J shed 3 bases, with 14 bases lying between them.